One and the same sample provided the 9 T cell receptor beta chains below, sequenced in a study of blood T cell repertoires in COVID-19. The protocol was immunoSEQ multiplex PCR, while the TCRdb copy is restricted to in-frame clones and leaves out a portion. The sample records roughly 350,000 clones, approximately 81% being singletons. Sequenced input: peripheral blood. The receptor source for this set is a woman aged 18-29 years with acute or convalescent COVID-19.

The CDR3 DNA reads as TGTGCCAGCAGGGGATGGGGGGGCCAAGAGACCCAGTACTTC. Translating it yields CASRGWGGQETQYF. The chain has TRBV6-5 and TRBJ2-5; 7 nucleotides line up with TRBD2. Trimming cost V 6 bases and J 1 base; bases outside gene matches: 5. CDR3 size: 14 residues. From germline, CDR1 is MNHEY and CDR2 SVGAGI.

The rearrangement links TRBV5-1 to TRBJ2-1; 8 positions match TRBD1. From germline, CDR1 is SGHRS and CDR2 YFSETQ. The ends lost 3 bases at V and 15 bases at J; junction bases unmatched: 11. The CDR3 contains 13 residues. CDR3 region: CASSSGQDLPRFF. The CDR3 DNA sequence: TGCGCCAGCAGCTCGGGACAGGACCTTCCTCGGTTCTTC.

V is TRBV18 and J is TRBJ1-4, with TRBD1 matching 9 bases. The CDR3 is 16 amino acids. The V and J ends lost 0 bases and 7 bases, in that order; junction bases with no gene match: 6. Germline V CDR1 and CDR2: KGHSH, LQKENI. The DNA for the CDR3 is TGTGCCAGCTCACCACCGGGGGGACAGGGAGTTGAAAAACTGTTTTTT. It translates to CASSPPGGQGVEKLFF.

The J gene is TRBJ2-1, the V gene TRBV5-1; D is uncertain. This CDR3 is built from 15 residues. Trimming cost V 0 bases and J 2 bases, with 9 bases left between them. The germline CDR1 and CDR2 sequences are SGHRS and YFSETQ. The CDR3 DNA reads TGCGCCAGCAGCTTGGAGCCGGGTGCCTACAATGAGCAGTTCTTC. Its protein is CASSLEPGAYNEQFF. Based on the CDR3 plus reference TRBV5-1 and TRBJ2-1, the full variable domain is KAGVTQTPRYLIKTRGQQVTLSCSPISGHRSVSWYQQTPGQGLQFLFEYFSETQRNKGNFPGRFSGRQFSNSRSEMNVSTLELGDSALYLCASSLEPGAYNEQFFGPGTRLTVL.

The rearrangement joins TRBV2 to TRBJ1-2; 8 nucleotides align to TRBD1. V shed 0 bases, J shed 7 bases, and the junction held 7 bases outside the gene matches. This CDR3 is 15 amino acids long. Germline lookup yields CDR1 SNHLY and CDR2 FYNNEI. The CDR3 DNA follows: TGTGCCAGCAGTGAAGCGTCAGGGGGCGAATCTGGCTACACCTTC. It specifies CASSEASGGESGYTF.

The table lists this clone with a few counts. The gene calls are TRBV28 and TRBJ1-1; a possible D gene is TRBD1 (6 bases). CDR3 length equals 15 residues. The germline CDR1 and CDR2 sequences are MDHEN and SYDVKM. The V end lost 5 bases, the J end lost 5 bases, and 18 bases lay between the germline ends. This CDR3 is CASSPLFGRGTEAFF. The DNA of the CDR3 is TGTGCCAGCAGTCCGCTCTTCGGTAGGGGGACTGAAGCTTTCTTT.

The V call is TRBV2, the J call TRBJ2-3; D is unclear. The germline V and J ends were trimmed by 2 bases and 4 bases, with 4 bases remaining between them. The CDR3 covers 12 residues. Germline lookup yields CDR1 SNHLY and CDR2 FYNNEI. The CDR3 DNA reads TGTGCCAGCAGTGAACGGGCAGATACGCAGTATTTT. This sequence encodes CASSERADTQYF.

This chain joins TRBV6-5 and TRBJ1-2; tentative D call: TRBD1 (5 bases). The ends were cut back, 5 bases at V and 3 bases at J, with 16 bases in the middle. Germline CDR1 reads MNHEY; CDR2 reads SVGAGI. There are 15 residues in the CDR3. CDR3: CASSTLRQNHYGYTF. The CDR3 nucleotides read TGTGCCAGCAGTACATTGAGACAGAATCACTATGGCTACACCTTC.

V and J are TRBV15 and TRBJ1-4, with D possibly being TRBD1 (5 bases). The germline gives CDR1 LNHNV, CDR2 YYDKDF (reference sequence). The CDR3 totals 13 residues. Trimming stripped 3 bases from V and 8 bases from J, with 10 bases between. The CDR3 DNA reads TGTGCCACCAGCAGGGGGCGGGGGGAAAAACTGTTTTTT. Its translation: CATSRGRGEKLFF.